This TCR beta chain was observed in a study of cytomegalovirus exposure and HLA in healthy donors. PCR used 60 Vbeta primers and 13 Jbeta primers. Only in-frame clones appear in the TCRdb table, and some are missing; sequencing was by immunoSEQ multiplex PCR. This sample has about 70,000 clones, with approximately 90% found just once. CDR1 is ENHRY, CDR2 SYGVKD, per germline. The CDR3 covers 15 residues. V was shortened by 3 bases and J by 4 bases, with 10 bases between the two germline ends. The sequencing input was PBMCs. The receptor was isolated from a woman in her thirties in good health and CMV-seronegative. V is TRBV10-3 and J is TRBJ2-6, with D tentatively TRBD1 (5 bases). CDR3 bases: TGTGCCATCAGTGAAGGGGTTTCCGGGGCCAACGTCCTGACTTTC. Translated: CAISEGVSGANVLTF.